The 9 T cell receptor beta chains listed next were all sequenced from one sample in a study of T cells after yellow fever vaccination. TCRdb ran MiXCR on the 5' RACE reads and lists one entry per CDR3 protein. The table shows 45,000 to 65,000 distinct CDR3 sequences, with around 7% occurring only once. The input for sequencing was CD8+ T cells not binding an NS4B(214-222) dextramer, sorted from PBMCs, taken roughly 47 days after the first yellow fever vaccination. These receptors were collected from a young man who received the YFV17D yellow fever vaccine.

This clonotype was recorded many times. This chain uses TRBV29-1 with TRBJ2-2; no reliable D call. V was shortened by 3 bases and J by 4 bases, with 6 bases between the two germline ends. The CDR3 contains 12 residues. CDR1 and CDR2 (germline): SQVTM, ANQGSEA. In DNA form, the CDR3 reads TGCAGCGTTGATAAACTCACCGGGGAGCTGTTTTTT. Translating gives CSVDKLTGELFF.

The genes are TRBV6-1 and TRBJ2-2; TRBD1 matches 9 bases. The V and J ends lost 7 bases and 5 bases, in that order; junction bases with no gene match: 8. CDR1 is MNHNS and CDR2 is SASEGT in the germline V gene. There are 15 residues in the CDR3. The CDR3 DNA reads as TGTGCCAGCACCCCTACAGGGGGCGGGACCGGGGAGCTGTTTTTT. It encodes CASTPTGGGTGELFF.

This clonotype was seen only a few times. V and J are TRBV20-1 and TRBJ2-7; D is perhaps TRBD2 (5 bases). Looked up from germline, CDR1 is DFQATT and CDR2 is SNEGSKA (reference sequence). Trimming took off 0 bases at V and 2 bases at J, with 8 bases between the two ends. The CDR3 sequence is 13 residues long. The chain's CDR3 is CSARDLGAYEQYV. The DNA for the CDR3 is TGCAGTGCTAGAGATCTCGGGGCCTACGAGCAGTACGTC.

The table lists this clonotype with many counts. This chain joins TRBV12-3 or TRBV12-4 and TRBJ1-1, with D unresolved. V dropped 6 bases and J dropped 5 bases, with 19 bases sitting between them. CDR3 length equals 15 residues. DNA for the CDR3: TGTGCCAGCAGACCCACGGGCCCTTTGGGGACTGAAGCTTTCTTT. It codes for CASRPTGPLGTEAFF.

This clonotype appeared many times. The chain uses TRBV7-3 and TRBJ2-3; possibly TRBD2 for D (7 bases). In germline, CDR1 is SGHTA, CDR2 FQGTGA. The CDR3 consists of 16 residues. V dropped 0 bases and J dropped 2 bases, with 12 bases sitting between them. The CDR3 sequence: CASSLTGGDATDTQYF. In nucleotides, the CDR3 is TGTGCCAGCAGCTTAACAGGGGGGGACGCCACAGATACGCAGTATTTT.

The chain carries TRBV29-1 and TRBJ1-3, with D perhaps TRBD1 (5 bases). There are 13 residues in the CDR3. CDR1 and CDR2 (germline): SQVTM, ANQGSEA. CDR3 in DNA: TGCTCGGGTTGGGGGATGGATGGAAACACCATATATTTT. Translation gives CSGWGMDGNTIYF.

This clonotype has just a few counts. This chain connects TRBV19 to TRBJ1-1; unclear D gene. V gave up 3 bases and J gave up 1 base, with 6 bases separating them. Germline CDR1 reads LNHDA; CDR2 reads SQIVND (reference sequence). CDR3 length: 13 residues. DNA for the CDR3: TGTGCCAGTAGTATGTCAGCGAACACTGAAGCTTTCTTT. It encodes CASSMSANTEAFF.

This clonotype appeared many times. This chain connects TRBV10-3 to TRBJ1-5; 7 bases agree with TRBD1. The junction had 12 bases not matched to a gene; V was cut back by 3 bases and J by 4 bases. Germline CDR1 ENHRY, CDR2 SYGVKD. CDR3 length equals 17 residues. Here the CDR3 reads CAISDPFEGGMNQPQHF. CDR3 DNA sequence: TGTGCCATCAGTGACCCGTTCGAAGGGGGCATGAATCAGCCCCAGCATTTT.

The CDR3 DNA is TGTGCCAGCAGCTTGGAGGGTGGGGAGACCCAGTACTTC. This gives the protein CASSLEGGETQYF. The genes are TRBV5-5 and TRBJ2-5; no clear D. The V and J ends lost 0 bases and 5 bases respectively, with 8 bases between them. The CDR3 covers 13 residues. Per germline, CDR1 SGHKS and CDR2 YYEKEE (reference sequence).